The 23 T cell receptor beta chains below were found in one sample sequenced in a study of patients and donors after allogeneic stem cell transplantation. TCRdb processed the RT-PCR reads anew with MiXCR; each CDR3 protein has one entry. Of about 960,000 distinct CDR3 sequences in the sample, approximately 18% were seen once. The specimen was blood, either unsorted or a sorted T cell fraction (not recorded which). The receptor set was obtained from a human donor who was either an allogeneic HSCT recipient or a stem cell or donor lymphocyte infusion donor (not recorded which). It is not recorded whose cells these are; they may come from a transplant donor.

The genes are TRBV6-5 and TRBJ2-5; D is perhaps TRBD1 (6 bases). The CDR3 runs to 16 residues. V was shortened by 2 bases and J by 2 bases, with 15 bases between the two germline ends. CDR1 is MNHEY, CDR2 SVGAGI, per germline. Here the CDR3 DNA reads TGTGCCAGCAGTTACCCCGGGGACACCCTTCAAGAGACCCAGTACTTC. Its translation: CASSYPGDTLQETQYF.

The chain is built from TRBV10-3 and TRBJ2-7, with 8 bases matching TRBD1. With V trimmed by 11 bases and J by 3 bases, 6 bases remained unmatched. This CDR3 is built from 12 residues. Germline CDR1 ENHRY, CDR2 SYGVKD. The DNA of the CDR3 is TGTGCCGTCCGACAGGGGAACTACGAGCAGTACTTC. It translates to CAVRQGNYEQYF.

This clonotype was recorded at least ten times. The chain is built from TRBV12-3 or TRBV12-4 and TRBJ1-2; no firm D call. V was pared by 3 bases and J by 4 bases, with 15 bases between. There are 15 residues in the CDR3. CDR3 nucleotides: TGTGCCAGCAGTTTTTGGGGAAAATTTGGCTATGGCTACACCTTC. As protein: CASSFWGKFGYGYTF.

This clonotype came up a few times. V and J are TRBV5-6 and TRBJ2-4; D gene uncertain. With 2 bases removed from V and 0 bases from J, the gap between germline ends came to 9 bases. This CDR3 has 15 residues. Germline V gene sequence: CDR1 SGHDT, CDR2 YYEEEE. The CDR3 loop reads CASSFYELAKNIQYF. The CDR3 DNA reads TGTGCCAGCAGCTTTTATGAGTTAGCCAAAAACATTCAGTACTTC.

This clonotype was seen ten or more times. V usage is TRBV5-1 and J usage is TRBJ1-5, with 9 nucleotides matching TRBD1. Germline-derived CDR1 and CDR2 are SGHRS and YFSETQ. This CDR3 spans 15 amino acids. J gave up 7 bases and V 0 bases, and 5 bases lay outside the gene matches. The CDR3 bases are TGCGCCAGCAGCTTGGATGGGACAGGGTTACAGCCCCAGCATTTT. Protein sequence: CASSLDGTGLQPQHF.

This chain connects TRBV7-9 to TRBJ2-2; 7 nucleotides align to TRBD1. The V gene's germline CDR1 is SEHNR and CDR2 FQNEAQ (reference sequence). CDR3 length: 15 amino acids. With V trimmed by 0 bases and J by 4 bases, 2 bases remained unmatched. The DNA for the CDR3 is TGTGCCAGCAGCTTAGCGTGGGACAGCACCGGGGAGCTGTTTTTT. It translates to CASSLAWDSTGELFF.

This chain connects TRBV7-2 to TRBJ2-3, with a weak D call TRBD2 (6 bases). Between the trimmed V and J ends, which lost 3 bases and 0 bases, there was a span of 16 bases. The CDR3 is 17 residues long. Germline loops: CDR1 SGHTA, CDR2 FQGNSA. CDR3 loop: CASSFLGRGSSTDTQYF. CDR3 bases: TGTGCCAGCAGCTTTTTGGGGCGGGGCTCTAGCACAGATACGCAGTATTTT.

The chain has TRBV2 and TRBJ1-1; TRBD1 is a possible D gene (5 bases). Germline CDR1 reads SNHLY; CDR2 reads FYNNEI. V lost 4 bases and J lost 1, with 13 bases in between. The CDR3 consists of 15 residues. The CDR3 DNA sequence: TGTGCCAGCAGTGCGGGACGTGGGAAGAACACTGAAGCTTTCTTT. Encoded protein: CASSAGRGKNTEAFF.

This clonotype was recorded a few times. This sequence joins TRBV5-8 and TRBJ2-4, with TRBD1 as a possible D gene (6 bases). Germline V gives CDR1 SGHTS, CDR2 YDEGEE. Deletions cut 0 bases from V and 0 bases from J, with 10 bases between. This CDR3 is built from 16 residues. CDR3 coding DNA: TGTGCCAGCAGCTTGGGACAGGTCCTAGCCAAAAACATTCAGTACTTC. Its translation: CASSLGQVLAKNIQYF.

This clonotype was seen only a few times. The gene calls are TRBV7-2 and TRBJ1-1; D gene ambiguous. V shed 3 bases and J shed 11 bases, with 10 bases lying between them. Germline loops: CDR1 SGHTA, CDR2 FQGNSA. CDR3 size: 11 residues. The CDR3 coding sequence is TGTGCCAGCAGCTTTCGCGGGGTGGCTTTCTTT. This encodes CASSFRGVAFF.

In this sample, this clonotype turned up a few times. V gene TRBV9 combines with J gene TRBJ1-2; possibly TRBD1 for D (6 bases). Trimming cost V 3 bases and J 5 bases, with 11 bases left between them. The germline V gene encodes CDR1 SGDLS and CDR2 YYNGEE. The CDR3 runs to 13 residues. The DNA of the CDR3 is TGTGCCAGCAGCGGCGGGACATCGTATGGCTACACCTTC. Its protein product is CASSGGTSYGYTF.

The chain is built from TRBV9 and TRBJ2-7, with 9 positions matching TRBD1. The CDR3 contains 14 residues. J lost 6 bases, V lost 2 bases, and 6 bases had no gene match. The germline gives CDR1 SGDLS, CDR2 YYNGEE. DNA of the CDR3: TGTGCCAGCAGCGTGGGACAGGGCATTCGCGAGCAGTACTTC. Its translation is CASSVGQGIREQYF.

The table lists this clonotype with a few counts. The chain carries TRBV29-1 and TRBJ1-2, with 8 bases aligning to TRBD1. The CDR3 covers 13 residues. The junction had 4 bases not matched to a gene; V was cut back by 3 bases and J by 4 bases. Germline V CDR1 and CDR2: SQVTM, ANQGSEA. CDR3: CSVDGQGFYGYTF. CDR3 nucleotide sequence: TGCAGCGTTGACGGACAGGGATTCTATGGCTACACCTTC.

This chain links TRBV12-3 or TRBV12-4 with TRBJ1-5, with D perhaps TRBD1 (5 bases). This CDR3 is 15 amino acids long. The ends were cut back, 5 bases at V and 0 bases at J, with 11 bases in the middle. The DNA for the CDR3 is TGTGCCAGCAGTACCGACAGTTATAGCAATCAGCCCCAGCATTTT. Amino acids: CASSTDSYSNQPQHF.

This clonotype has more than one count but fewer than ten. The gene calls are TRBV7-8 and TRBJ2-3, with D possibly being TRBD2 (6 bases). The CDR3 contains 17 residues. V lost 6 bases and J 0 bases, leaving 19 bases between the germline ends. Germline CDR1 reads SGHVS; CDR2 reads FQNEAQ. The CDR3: CASSFSEGGESTDTQYF. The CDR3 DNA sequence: TGTGCCAGCAGTTTTAGCGAAGGAGGGGAGAGCACAGATACGCAGTATTTT. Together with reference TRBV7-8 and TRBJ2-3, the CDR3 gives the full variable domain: GAGVSQSPRYKVAKRGQDVALRCDPISGHVSLFWYQQALGQGPEFLTYFQNEAQLDKSGLPSDRFFAERPEGSVSTLKIQRTQQEDSAVYLCASSFSEGGESTDTQYFGPGTRLTVL.

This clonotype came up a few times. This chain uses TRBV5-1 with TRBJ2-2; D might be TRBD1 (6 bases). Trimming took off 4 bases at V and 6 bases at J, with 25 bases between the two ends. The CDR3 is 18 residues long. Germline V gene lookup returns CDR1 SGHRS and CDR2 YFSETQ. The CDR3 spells CASSAGTTASWVAGELFF. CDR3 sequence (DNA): TGCGCCAGCAGCGCCGGGACAACGGCCTCTTGGGTCGCCGGGGAGCTGTTTTTT.

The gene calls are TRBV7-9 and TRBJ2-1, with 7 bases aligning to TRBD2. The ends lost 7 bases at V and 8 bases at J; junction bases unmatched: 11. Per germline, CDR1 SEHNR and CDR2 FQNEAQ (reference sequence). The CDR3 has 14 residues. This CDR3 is CASIYRGAGDEQFF. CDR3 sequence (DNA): TGTGCCAGCATCTACCGAGGTGCGGGGGATGAGCAGTTCTTC.

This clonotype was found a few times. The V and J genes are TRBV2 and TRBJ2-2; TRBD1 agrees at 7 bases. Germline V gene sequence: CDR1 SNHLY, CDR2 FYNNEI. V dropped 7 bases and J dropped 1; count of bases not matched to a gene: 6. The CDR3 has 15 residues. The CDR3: CASTPGTVNTGELFF. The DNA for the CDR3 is TGTGCCAGCACTCCCGGGACAGTGAACACCGGGGAGCTGTTTTTT.

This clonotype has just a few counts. The CDR3 bases are TGTGCCAGCAGCCAAGATTCCAGGGGTAACACTGAAGCTTTCTTT. Translation: CASSQDSRGNTEAFF. The rearrangement links TRBV4-2 to TRBJ1-1, with D perhaps TRBD1 (6 bases). CDR3 size: 15 residues. V was shortened by 0 bases and J by 2 bases, with 10 bases between the two germline ends. Per germline, CDR1 LGHNA and CDR2 YNFKEQ.

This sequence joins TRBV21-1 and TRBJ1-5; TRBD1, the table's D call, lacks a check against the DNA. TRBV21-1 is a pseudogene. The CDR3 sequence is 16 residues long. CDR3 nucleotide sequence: TGTGCCAGCAGCAAATCTGACAGGGTGGTCAATCAGCCCCAGCATTTT. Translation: CASSKSDRVVNQPQHF.

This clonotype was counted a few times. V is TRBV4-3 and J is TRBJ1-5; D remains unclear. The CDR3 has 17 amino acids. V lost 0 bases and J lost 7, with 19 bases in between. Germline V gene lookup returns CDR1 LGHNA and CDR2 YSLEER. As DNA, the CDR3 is TGCGCCAGCAGCCAAGATCCTCATTCCGTCCGCGTCCAGCCCCAGCATTTT. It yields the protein CASSQDPHSVRVQPQHF.

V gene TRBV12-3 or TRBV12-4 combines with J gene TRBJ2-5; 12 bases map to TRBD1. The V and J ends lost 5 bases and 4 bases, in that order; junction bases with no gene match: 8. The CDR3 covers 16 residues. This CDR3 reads CASSPGTGGYGETQYF. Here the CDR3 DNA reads TGTGCCAGCAGTCCTGGGACAGGGGGCTACGGAGAGACCCAGTACTTC.

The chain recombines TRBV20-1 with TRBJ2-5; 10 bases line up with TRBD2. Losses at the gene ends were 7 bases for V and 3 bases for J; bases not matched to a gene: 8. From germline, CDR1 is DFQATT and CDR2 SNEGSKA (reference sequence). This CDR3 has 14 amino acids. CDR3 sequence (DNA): TGCAGTGTCCCCCCCCTAGCGGGGGAAGAGACCCAGTACTTC. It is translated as CSVPPLAGEETQYF.